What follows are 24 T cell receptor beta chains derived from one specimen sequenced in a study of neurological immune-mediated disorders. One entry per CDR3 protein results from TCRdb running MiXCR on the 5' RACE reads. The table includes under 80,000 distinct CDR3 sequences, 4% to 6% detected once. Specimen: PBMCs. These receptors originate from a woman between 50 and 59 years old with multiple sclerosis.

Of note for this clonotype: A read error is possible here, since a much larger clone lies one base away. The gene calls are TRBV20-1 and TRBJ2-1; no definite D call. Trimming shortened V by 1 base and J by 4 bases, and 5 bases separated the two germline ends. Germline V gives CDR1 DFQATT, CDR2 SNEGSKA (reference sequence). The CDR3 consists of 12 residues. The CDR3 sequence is CSARGSYNEQFF. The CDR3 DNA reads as TGCAGTGCTAGAGGCAGTTACAATGAGCAGTTCTTC.

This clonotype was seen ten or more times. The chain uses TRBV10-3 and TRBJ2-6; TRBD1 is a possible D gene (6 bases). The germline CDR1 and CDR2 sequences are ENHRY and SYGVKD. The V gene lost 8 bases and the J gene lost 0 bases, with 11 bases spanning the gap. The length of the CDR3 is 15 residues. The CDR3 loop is CAIGTISSGANVLTF. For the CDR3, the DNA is TGTGCCATCGGGACAATCAGCTCTGGGGCCAACGTCCTGACTTTC.

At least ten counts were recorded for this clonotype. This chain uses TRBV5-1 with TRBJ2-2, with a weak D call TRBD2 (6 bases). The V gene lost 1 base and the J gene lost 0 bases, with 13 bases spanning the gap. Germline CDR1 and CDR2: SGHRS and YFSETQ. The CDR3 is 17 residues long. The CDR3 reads CASSLYGLASNTGELFF. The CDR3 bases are TGCGCCAGCAGCTTGTATGGCCTAGCGTCGAACACCGGGGAGCTGTTTTTT. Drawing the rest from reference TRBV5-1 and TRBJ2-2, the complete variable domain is KAGVTQTPRYLIKTRGQQVTLSCSPISGHRSVSWYQQTPGQGLQFLFEYFSETQRNKGNFPGRFSGRQFSNSRSEMNVSTLELGDSALYLCASSLYGLASNTGELFFGEGSRLTVL.

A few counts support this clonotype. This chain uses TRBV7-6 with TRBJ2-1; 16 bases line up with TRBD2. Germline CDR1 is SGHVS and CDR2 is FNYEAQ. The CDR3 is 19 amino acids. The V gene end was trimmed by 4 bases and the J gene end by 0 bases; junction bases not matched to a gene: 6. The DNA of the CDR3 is TGTGCCAGCAGCTGGGGACTAGCGGGGGGGGATAACTCCTACAATGAGCAGTTCTTC. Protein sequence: CASSWGLAGGDNSYNEQFF.

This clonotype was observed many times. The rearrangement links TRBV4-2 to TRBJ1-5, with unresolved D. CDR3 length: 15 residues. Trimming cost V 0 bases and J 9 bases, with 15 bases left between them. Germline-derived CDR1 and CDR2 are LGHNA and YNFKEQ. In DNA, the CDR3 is TGTGCCAGCAGCCAAGATACGGCGGAGCATGGGCCCCAGCATTTT. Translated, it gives CASSQDTAEHGPQHF.

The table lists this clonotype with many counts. The CDR3 nucleotides are TGTGCCAGCAGCTTAGGACGACCTTACAATGAGCAGTTCTTC. The encoded protein is CASSLGRPYNEQFF. The rearrangement links TRBV11-2 to TRBJ2-1; no definite D call. V was cut by 1 base and J by 4 bases, with 8 bases left in between. Germline loops: CDR1 SGHAT, CDR2 FQNNGV. This CDR3 spans 14 amino acids.

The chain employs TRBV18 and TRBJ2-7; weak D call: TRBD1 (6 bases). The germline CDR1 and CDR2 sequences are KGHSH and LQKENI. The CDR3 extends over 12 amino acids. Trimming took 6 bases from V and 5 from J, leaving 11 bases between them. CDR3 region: CASSVNRDEQYF. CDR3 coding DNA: TGTGCCAGCTCGGTGAACAGGGACGAGCAGTACTTC.

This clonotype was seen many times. CDR3 region: CASSQDWAYEQYF. DNA of the CDR3: TGCGCCAGCAGCCAAGATTGGGCCTACGAGCAGTACTTC. The chain joins TRBV4-1 to TRBJ2-7; D uncertain. V shed 0 bases and J shed 2 bases, with 5 bases lying between them. The germline V gene has CDR1 MGHRA and CDR2 YSYEKL. The CDR3 length is 13 residues.

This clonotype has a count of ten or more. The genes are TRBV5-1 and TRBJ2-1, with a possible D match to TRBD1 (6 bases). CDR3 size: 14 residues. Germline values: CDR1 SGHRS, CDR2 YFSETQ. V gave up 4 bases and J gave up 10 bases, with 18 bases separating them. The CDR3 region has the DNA TGCGCCAGCAGCCCGGCCCTATCAGGGGTAGAGCAGTTCTTC. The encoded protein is CASSPALSGVEQFF.

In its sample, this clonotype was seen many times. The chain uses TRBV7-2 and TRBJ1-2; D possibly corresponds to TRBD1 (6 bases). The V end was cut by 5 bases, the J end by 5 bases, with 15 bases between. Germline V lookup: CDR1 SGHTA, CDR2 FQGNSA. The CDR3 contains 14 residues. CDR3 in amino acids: CASSPGGQSYGYTF. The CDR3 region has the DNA TGTGCCAGCAGCCCAGGAGGACAGTCTTATGGCTACACCTTC.

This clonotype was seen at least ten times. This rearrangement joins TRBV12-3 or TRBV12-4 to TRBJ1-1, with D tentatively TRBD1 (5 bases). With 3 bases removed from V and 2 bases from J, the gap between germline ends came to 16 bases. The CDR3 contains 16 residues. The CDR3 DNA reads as TGTGCCAGCAGTTTCGAAAATTGGGGACCAAACACTGAAGCTTTCTTT. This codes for CASSFENWGPNTEAFF.

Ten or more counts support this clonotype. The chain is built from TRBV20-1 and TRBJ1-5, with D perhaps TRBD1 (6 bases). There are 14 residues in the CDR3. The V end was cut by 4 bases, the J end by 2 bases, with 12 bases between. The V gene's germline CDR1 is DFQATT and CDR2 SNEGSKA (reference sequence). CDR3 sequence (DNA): TGCAGTGCTAAACAGGGAGGAGGCAATCAGCCCCAGCATTTT. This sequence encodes CSAKQGGGNQPQHF.

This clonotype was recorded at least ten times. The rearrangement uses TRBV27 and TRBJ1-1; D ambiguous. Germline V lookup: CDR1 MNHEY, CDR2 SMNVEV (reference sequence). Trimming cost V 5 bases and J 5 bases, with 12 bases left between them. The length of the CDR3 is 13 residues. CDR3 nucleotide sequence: TGTGCCAGCAGTGTGCCTGGGGTAACTGAAGCTTTCTTT. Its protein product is CASSVPGVTEAFF.

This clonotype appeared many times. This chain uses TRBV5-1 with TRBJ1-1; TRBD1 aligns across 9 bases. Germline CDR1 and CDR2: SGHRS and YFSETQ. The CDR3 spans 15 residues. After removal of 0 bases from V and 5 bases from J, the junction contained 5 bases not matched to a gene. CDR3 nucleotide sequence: TGCGCCAGCAGCTTGGGGGACAGGGCAAGGACTGAAGCTTTCTTT. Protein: CASSLGDRARTEAFF. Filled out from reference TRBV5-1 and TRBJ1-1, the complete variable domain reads KAGVTQTPRYLIKTRGQQVTLSCSPISGHRSVSWYQQTPGQGLQFLFEYFSETQRNKGNFPGRFSGRQFSNSRSEMNVSTLELGDSALYLCASSLGDRARTEAFFGQGTRLTVV.

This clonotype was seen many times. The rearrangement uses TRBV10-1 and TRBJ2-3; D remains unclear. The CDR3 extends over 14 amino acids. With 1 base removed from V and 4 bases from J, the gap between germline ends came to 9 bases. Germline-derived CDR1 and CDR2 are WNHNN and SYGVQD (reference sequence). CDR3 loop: CASSELPQADTQYF. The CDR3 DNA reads TGCGCCAGCAGTGAGTTGCCCCAGGCAGATACGCAGTATTTT.

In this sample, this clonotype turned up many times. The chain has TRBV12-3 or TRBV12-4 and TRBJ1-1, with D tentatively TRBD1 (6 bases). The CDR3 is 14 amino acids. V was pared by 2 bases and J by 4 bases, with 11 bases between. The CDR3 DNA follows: TGTGCCAGCAGTTTATCTGGGGGCGGCACTGAAGCTTTCTTT. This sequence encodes CASSLSGGGTEAFF.

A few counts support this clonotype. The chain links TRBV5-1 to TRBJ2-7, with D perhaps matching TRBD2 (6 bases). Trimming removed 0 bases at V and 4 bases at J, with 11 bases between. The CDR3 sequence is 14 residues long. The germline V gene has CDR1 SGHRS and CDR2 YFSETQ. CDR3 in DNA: TGCGCCAGCAGCTTGGAATATGGGGGGTACGAGCAGTACTTC. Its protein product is CASSLEYGGYEQYF.

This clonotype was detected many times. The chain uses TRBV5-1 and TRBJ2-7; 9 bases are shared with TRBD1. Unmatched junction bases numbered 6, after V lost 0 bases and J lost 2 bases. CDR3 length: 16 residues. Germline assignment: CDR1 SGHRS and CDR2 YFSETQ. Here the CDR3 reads CASSLGRDRETYEQYF. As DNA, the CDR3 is TGCGCCAGCAGCTTGGGTCGGGACAGGGAAACCTACGAGCAGTACTTC.

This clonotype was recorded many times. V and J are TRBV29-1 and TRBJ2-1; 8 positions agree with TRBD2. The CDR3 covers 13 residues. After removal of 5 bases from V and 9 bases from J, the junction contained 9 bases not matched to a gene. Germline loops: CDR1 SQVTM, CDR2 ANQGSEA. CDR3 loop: CSVLSGGRGEQFF. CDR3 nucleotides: TGCAGCGTTCTCAGCGGGGGCCGGGGTGAGCAGTTCTTC.

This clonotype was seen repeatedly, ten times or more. The CDR3 region has the DNA TGCAGTGCTGGGCGCAGCCGGGACTACGAGCAGTACTTC. Amino acids: CSAGRSRDYEQYF. V usage is TRBV20-1 and J usage is TRBJ2-7, with D perhaps TRBD2 (5 bases). Between the trimmed V and J ends, which lost 5 bases and 3 bases, there was a span of 14 bases. The CDR3 spans 13 residues. Germline lookup yields CDR1 DFQATT and CDR2 SNEGSKA (reference sequence).

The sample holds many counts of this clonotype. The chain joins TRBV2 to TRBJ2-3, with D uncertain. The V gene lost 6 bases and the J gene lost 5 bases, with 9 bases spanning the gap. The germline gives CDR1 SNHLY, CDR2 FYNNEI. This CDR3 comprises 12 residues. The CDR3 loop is CASRDPLDTQYF. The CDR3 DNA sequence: TGTGCCAGCAGGGACCCCCTAGATACGCAGTATTTT.

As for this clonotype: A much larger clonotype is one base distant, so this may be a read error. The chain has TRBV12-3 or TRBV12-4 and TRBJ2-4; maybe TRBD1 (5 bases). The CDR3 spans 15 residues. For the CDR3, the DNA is TGTGTCAGCAGCCTCCCCCTGGGGCCGAAAAAAATTCAGTACTTC. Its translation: CVSSLPLGPKKIQYF.

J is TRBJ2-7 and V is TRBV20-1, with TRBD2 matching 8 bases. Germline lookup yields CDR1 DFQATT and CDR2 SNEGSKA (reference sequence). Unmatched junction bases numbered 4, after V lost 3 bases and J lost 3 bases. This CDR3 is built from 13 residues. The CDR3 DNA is TGCAGTGCTAGTCGCGGGGGGATCTACGAGCAGTACTTC. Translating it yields CSASRGGIYEQYF.

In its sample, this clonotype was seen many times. This CDR3 reads CASSKVAPDGTYEQYV. CDR3 DNA: TGTGCCAGCAGCAAAGTAGCCCCGGACGGAACCTACGAGCAGTACGTC. This sequence joins TRBV21-1 and TRBJ2-7; TRBD2 is taken as the D call from the table, unchecked against the DNA. TRBV21-1 is a listed pseudogene. CDR3 length: 16 residues.